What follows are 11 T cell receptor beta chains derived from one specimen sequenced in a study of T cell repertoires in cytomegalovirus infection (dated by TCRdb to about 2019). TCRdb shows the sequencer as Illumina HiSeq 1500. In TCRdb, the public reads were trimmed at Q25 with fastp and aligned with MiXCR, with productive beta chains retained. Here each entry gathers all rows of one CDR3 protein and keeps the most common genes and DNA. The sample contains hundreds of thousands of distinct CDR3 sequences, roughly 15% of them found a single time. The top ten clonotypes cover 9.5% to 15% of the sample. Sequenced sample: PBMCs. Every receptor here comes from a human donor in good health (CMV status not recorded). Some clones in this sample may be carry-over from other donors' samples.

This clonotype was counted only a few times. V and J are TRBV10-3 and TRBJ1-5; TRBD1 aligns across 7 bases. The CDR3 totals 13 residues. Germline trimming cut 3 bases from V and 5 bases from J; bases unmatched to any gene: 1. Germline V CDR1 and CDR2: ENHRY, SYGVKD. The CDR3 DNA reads TGTGCCATCAGTGACAGGGGGGATCAGCCCCAGCATTTT. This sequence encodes CAISDRGDQPQHF.

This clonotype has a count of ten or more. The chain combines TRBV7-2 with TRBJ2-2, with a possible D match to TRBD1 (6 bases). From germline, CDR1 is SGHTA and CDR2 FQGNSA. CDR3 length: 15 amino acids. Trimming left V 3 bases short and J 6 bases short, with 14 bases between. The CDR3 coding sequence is TGTGCCAGCAGCTTGCCGGGACATTCACCCGGGGAGCTGTTTTTT. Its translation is CASSLPGHSPGELFF.

As DNA, the CDR3 is TGTGCCAGCATCCCAGCGGGGGGGAGCACAGATACGCAGTATTTT. This translates into CASIPAGGSTDTQYF. The chain recombines TRBV2 with TRBJ2-3, with 10 bases fitting TRBD2. The junction had 4 bases not matched to a gene; V was cut back by 7 bases and J by 0 bases. The germline gives CDR1 SNHLY, CDR2 FYNNEI. The CDR3 spans 15 residues.

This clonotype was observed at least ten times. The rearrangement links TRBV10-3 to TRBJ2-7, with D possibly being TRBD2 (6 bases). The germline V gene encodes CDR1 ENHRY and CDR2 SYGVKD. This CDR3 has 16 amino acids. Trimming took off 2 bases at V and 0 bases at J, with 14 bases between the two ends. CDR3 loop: CAISEVGGASSYEQYF. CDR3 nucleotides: TGTGCCATCAGTGAGGTCGGAGGGGCGAGCTCCTACGAGCAGTACTTC.

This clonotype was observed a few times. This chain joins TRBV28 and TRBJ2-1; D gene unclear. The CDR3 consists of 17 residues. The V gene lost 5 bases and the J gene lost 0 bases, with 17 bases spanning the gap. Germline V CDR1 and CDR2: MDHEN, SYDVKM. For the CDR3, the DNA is TGTGCCAGCAGTCCCCCGATTGGCGCGAGCTCCTACAATGAGCAGTTCTTC. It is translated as CASSPPIGASSYNEQFF.

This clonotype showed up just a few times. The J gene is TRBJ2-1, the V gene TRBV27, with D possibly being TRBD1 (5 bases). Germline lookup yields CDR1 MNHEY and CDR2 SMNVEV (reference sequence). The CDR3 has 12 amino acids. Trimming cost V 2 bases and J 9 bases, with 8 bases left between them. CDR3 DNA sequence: TGTGCCAGCAGTTTAGACAGAAGTGAGCAGTTCTTC. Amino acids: CASSLDRSEQFF.

The DNA for the CDR3 is TGTGCCAGCACCTGGGGCCAGGAGGGATATGGCTACACCTTC. Translating it yields CASTWGQEGYGYTF. The chain recombines TRBV12-3 or TRBV12-4 with TRBJ1-2, with a weak D call TRBD1 (5 bases). The V end lost 7 bases, the J end lost 5 bases, and 17 bases lay between the germline ends. The length of the CDR3 is 14 residues.

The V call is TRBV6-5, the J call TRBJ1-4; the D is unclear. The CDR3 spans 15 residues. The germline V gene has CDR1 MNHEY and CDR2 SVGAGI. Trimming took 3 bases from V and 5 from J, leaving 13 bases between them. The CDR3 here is CASSYSADRNEKLFF. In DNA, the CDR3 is TGTGCCAGCAGTTATTCCGCGGACCGAAATGAAAAACTGTTTTTT.

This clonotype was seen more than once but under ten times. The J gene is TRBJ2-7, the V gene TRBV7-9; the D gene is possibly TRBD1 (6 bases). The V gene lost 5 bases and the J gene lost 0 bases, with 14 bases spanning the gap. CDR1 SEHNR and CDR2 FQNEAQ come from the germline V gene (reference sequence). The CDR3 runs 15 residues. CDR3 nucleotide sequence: TGTGCCAGCAGCCTAGACAGGTCCGGCTCCTACGAGCAGTACTTC. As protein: CASSLDRSGSYEQYF.

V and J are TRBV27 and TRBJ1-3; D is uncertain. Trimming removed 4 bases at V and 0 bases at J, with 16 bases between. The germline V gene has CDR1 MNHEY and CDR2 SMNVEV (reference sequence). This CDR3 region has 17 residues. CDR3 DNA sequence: TGTGCCAGCAGTTCCGACCCCCGAGGACTCTCTGGAAACACCATATATTTT. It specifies CASSSDPRGLSGNTIYF.

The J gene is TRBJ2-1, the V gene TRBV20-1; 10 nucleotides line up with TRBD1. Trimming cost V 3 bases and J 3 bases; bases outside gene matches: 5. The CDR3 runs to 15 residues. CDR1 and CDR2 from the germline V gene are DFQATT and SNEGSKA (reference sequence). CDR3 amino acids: CSASPRDRGYNEQFF. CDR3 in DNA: TGCAGTGCTAGTCCCCGGGACAGGGGCTACAATGAGCAGTTCTTC.